The rows below give T cell receptor beta chains drawn from one sample of a study of vaccination and CD4 T cells after COVID-19. TCRdb re-called the PCR reads with MiXCR, one entry per CDR3 protein. The table records 20,000 to 25,000 distinct CDR3 sequences, over 55% of them present only once. No antigen is known for these receptors. The input for sequencing was CD4+ T cells from blood, cultured in vitro, taken after SARS-CoV-2 vaccination. The receptors stem from a human donor who received a COVID-19 vaccine. CDR3s include the opening cysteine and the closing phenylalanine or tryptophan. A D gene is named only where the DNA matches it firmly. Some rows have no size entry. The others give once, few or many, or a class for an expanded clone.

>-|TRBV28|TRBJ1-2|-
CASSYLGGLDTF
TGTGCCAGCAGCTATTTAGGCGGGTTAGACACCTTC
>-|TRBV27|TRBJ2-2|-
CASSFWQGYTGELFF
TGTGCCAGCAGTTTCTGGCAGGGCTACACCGGGGAGCTGTTTTTT
>TRBD1|TRBV19|TRBJ1-2|-
CASSRQGVFGYTF
TGTGCCAGTAGCCGACAGGGGGTGTTTGGCTACACCTTC
>-|TRBV7-6|TRBJ1-6|-
CASSPEYNSPLHF
TGTGCCAGCAGCCCCGAGTATAATTCACCCCTCCACTTT
>TRBD1|TRBV10-3|TRBJ2-3|-
CAISEGWTGGSTDTQYF
TGTGCCATCAGTGAGGGATGGACAGGGGGTAGCACAGATACGCAGTATTTT
>TRBD2|TRBV19|TRBJ2-3|-
CASSIGLAGPATDTQYF
TGTGCCAGTAGCATCGGACTAGCGGGGCCAGCAACAGATACGCAGTATTTT
>-|TRBV5-6|TRBJ1-2|-
CASSDPGTYNYGYTF
TGTGCCAGCAGCGATCCTGGGACATACAACTATGGCTACACCTTC
>TRBD1|TRBV6-1|TRBJ1-4|-
CASSGLGGEGEKLFF
TGTGCCAGCAGCGGTTTAGGGGGCGAAGGAGAAAAACTGTTTTTT
>TRBD1|TRBV24-1|TRBJ2-2|-
CATSDKGQGAVTGELFF
TGTGCCACCAGTGATAAGGGGCAGGGGGCGGTCACCGGGGAGCTGTTTTTT
>-|TRBV20-1|TRBJ2-3|-
CSAAPLMGGGSQTDTQYF
TGCAGTGCTGCCCCCTTGATGGGGGGCGGTTCACAGACAGATACGCAGTATTTT
>TRBD1|TRBV20-1|TRBJ1-2|-
CSARDALTGGSDYGYTF
TGCAGTGCTAGAGACGCGTTGACAGGGGGGAGCGACTATGGCTACACCTTC
>-|TRBV2|TRBJ2-5|-
CASSESVGEETQYF
TGTGCCAGCAGTGAATCGGTTGGGGAAGAGACCCAGTACTTC
>-|TRBV12-3/TRBV12-4|TRBJ1-1|-
CASRRSSFYTEAFF
TGTGCCAGCAGACGATCAAGCTTTTACACTGAAGCTTTCTTT
>TRBD2|TRBV6-1|TRBJ2-5|-
CASSHPGTSTETQYF
TGTGCCAGCAGTCACCCCGGGACTAGTACGGAGACCCAGTACTTC
>-|TRBV19|TRBJ2-1|-
CASSIAGGLTYNEQFF
TGTGCCAGTAGTATAGCGGGCGGGTTAACCTACAATGAGCAGTTCTTC
>-|TRBV10-1|TRBJ1-2|-
CASSESNRAHGYTF
TGCGCCAGCAGTGAGTCGAATAGGGCCCATGGCTACACCTTC
>-|TRBV25-1|TRBJ1-1|few
CASSEAAGVANTEAFF
TGTGCCAGCAGTGAAGCTGCAGGGGTCGCGAACACTGAAGCTTTCTTT
>-|TRBV19|TRBJ1-5|-
CASSIQDPQPQHF
TGTGCCAGTAGTATCCAGGACCCTCAGCCCCAGCATTTT
>-|TRBV20-1|TRBJ2-7|-
CSASPNTGTMSSYEQYF
TGCAGTGCTAGCCCTAACACCGGGACAATGAGCTCCTACGAGCAGTACTTC
>-|TRBV20-1|TRBJ1-2|-
CSARVGTAYGYTF
TGCAGTGCTAGAGTCGGGACGGCCTATGGCTACACCTTC
>-|TRBV5-4|TRBJ2-2|-
CASSTDTGELFF
TGTGCCAGCAGCACGGACACCGGGGAGCTGTTTTTT
>-|TRBV12-3/TRBV12-4|TRBJ2-3|-
CASALGGNTDTQYF
TGTGCCAGCGCCCTGGGGGGAAATACAGATACGCAGTATTTT
>TRBD2|TRBV10-3|TRBJ2-3|-
CAIRLAGDTDTQYF
TGTGCCATCAGACTAGCGGGGGACACAGATACGCAGTATTTT
>-|TRBV30|TRBJ1-3|-
CAWSRRGAPDGNTIYF
TGTGCCTGGAGCCGCCGGGGGGCGCCCGATGGAAACACCATATATTTT
>TRBD1|TRBV5-4|TRBJ1-1|few
CASSLDRVDTEAFF
TGTGCCAGCAGCCTCGACAGGGTCGACACTGAAGCTTTCTTT
>TRBD1|TRBV6-1|TRBJ2-2|-
CAVYRGQGTGELFF
TGTGCCGTATACAGGGGGCAAGGGACCGGGGAGCTGTTTTTT
>-|TRBV7-2|TRBJ2-1|-
CASSLWTLVSYNEQFF
TGTGCCAGCAGCCTCTGGACTTTGGTCTCCTACAATGAGCAGTTCTTC
>TRBD1|TRBV6-5|TRBJ1-5|-
CASSYSGTGISAQHF
TGTGCCAGCAGTTACTCCGGGACAGGGATTTCGGCCCAGCATTTT
>-|TRBV10-3|TRBJ1-2|-
CAISAGSYGYTF
TGTGCCATCAGTGCTGGCAGCTATGGCTACACCTTC